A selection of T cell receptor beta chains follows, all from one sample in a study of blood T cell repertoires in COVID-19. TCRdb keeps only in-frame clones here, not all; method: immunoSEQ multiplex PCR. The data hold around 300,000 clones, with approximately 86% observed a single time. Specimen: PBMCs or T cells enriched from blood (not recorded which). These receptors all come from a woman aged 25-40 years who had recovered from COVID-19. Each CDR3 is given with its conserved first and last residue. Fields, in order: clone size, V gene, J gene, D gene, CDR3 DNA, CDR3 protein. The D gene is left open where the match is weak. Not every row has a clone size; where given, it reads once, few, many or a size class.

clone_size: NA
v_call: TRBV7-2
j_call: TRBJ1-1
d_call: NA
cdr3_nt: TGTGCCAGCAGCTTAGGAGACAGGCCCATGACCACTGAAGCTTTCTTT
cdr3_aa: CASSLGDRPMTTEAFF

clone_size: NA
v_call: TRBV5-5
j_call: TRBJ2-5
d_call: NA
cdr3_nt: TGTGCCAGCAGCTTACTTCCTGAGACCCAGTACTTC
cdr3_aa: CASSLLPETQYF

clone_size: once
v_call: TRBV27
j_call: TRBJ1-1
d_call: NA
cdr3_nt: TGTGCCAGCAGTTTCGGGAGCAGATTCACTGAAGCTTTCTTT
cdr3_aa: CASSFGSRFTEAFF

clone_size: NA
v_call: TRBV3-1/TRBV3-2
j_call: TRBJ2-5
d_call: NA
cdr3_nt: TGTGCCAGCAGCCAAGTGGGCCCAGTCCCCGTTAACGAGACCCAGTACTTC
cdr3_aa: CASSQVGPVPVNETQYF

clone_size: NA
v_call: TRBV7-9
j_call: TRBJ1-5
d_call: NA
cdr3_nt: TGTGCCAGCAGCTTAGGGGCAGTCAATCAGCCCCAGCATTTT
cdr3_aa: CASSLGAVNQPQHF

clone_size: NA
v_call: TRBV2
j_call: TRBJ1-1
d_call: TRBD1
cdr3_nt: TGTGCCAGCAGTGGCACAGGGGGGACTGAAGCTTTCTTT
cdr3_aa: CASSGTGGTEAFF

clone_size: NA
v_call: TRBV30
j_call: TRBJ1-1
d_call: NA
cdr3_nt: TGTGCCTGCACGGTAGGAGTGAACACTGAAGCTTTCTTT
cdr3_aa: CACTVGVNTEAFF

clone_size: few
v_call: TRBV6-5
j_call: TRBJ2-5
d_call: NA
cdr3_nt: TGTGCCAGCAGTTCCAACGGGATCTACCAAGAGACCCAGTACTTC
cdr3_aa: CASSSNGIYQETQYF

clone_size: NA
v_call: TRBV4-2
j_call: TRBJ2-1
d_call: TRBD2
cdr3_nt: TGTGCCAGCAGCCAAGAAGTAGCTAGCGGGAGGAATGAGCAGTTCTTC
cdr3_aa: CASSQEVASGRNEQFF

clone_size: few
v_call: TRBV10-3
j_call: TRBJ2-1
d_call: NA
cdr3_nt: TGTGCCATCAGTTCGGGCACTAGGGGGAATGAGCAGTTCTTC
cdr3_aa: CAISSGTRGNEQFF

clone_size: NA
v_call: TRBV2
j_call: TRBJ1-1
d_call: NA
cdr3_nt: TGTGCCAGCAGTGAAAGTCGGCACAGGAACACTGAAGCTTTCTTT
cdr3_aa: CASSESRHRNTEAFF

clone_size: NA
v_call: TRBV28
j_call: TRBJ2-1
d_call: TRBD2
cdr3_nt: TGTGCCAGCAGTTTAAGGGGCCTCGGGGTGATAGCGGGCCCCTACAATGAGCAGTTCTTC
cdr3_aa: CASSLRGLGVIAGPYNEQFF

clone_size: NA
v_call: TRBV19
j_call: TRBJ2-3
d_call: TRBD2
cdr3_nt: TGTGCCAGTAGTATCCAAGCGGGACTAGCGGGAGCAGATACGCAGTATTTT
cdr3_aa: CASSIQAGLAGADTQYF

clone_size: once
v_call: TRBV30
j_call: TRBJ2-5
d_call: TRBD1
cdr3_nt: TGTGCCTGGAGCGCGGACAGGGGTTTATTCATCCAAGAGACCCAGTACTTC
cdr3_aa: CAWSADRGLFIQETQYF

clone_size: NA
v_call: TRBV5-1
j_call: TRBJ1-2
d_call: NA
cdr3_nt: TGCGCCAGCAGCTTGGGGCGCACAGGGAACTATGGCTACACCTTC
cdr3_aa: CASSLGRTGNYGYTF

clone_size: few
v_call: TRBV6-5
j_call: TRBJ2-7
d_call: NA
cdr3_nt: TGTGCCAGCAGCAGACACGGTCCCGAGCAGTACTTC
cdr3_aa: CASSRHGPEQYF

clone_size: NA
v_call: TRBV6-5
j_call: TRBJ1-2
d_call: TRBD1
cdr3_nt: TGTGCCAGCAGTTCGACAGGGGGCGGGGGCTACACCTTC
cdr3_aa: CASSSTGGGGYTF

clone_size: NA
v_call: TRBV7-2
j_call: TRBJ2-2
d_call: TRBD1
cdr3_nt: TGTGCCAGCAGCTCGAGGGGACAGGGGACCATCGGGGAGCTGTTTTTT
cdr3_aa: CASSSRGQGTIGELFF

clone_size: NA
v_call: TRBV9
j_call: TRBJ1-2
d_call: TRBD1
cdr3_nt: TGTGCCAGCAGCGCCACAGGGGCTCCCCTGTATGGCTACACCTTC
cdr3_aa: CASSATGAPLYGYTF

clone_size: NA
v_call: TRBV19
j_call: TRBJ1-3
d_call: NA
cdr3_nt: TGTGCCAGTACTACCGGGGGACTATTCGGAAACACCATATATTTT
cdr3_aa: CASTTGGLFGNTIYF

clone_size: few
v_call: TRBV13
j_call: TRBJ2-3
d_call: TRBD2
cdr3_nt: TGTGCCAGCAGCTCCCGTACCACGTTGGGCGGGGGGGCAAATACGCAGTATTTT
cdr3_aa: CASSSRTTLGGGANTQYF

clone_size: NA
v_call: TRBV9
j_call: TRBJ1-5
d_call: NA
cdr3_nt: TGTGCCAGCAGCCGAGATAGCAATCAGCCCCAGCATTTT
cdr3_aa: CASSRDSNQPQHF

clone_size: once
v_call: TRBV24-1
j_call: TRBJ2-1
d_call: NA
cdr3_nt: TGTGCCACCAGTGACCCACTACTTTACCCCGAGGATGAGCAGTTCTTC
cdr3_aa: CATSDPLLYPEDEQFF

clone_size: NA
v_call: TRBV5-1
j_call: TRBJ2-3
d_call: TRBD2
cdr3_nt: TGCGCCAGCAGCTCGGGACTAGCGGGGGGCCTCCAGACAGATACGCAGTATTTT
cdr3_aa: CASSSGLAGGLQTDTQYF